This T cell receptor beta chain is drawn from a study of OX40 agonist ivuxolimab in advanced cancers. At the level of the study: The treatment was a fully human IgG2 OX40 agonist, ivuxolimab. Broader study findings: CD8+ T cells averaged more expanded clones than CD4+. The work left the antigen specificity of expanded peripheral T cells undetermined.

The germline gives CDR1 MDHEN, CDR2 SYDVKM. CDR3 length equals 12 residues. Trimming cost V 6 bases and J 5 bases; bases outside gene matches: 1. About this clone itself: As yet, its antigen is unknown.

Profiled with immunoSEQ multiplex PCR; TCRdb holds only in-frame clones, not every one. The profile covers 70,000 to 95,000 clones, with about 90% appearing a single time and around 1.1% taken by the ten largest. The receptor's source is an adult with an advanced solid tumor such as melanoma, head and neck, liver or kidney cancer. This chain links TRBV28 with TRBJ1-1; TRBD1 agrees at 9 bases. This specimen consisted of CD4+ or CD8+ T cells sorted from blood, obtained in a trial of the OX40 agonist ivuxolimab. The CDR3 DNA follows: TGTGCCAGCAGGACAGGGGGAACTGAAGCTTTCTTT. Its protein is CASRTGGTEAFF.